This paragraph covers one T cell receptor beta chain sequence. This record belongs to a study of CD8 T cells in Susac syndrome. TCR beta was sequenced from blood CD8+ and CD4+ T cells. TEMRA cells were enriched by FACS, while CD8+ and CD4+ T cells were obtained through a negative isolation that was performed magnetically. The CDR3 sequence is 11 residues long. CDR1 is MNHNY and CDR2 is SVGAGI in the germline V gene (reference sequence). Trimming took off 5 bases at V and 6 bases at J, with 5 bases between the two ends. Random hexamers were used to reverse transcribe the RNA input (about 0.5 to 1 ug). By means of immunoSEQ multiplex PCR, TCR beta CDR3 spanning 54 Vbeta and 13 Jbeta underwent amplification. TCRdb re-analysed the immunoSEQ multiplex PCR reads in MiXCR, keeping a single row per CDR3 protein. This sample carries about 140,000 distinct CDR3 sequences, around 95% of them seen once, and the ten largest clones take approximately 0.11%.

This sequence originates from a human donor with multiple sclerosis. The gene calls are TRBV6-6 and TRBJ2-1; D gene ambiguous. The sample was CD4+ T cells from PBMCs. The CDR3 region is CASSRPNEQFF. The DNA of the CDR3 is TGTGCCAGCAGTCGACCCAATGAGCAGTTCTTC.